The 28 T cell receptor beta chains given below trace back to one sample, sequenced in a study of blood T cell repertoires in COVID-19. Using immunoSEQ multiplex PCR, the repertoire was profiled, and TCRdb retains in-frame clones only, with some absent. The sample carries 450,000 to 500,000 clones, 70% to 90% recorded once. Sequencing was carried out using peripheral blood. These receptors all come from a human donor in a cohort sampled during active COVID-19.

The gene calls are TRBV6-2 or TRBV6-3 and TRBJ2-2; tentatively, D is TRBD2 (5 bases). Germline V gene lookup returns CDR1 MNHEY and CDR2 SVGEGT. V was pared by 5 bases and J by 1 base, with 11 bases between. The CDR3 runs 15 residues. CDR3 in amino acids: CASSRFSGNTGELFF. In nucleotides, the CDR3 is TGTGCCAGCAGTCGGTTCAGCGGGAACACCGGGGAGCTGTTTTTT.

This chain uses TRBV2 with TRBJ2-5; no clear D gene. CDR1 is SNHLY and CDR2 is FYNNEI in the germline V gene. The CDR3 runs to 14 residues. Trimming shortened V by 0 bases and J by 2 bases, and 7 bases separated the two germline ends. This CDR3 reads CASSEATSQETQYF. CDR3 bases: TGTGCCAGCAGTGAAGCAACATCTCAAGAGACCCAGTACTTC. The complete variable domain, with remaining parts taken from reference TRBV2 and TRBJ2-5, reads EPEVTQTPSHQVTQMGQEVILRCVPISNHLYFYWYRQILGQKVEFLVSFYNNEISEKSEIFDDQFSVERPDGSNFTLKIRSTKLEDSAMYFCASSEATSQETQYFGPGTRLLVL.

This clone occurred once. As DNA, the CDR3 is TGTGCCAGCTCACCACCGACAGCTTCTAGCACAGATACGCAGTATTTT. Translated, it gives CASSPPTASSTDTQYF. The V and J genes are TRBV18 and TRBJ2-3, with a tentative D call TRBD1 (5 bases). CDR1 is KGHSH, CDR2 LQKENI, per germline. The germline V and J ends were trimmed by 0 bases and 0 bases, with 10 bases remaining between them. The length of the CDR3 is 16 residues.

V and J are TRBV10-1 and TRBJ2-7; D gene uncertain. Trimming took off 4 bases at V and 5 bases at J, with 9 bases between the two ends. The CDR3 is 12 residues long. Germline V CDR1 and CDR2: WNHNN, SYGVQD (reference sequence). The CDR3 loop reads CASSVWAHEQYF. The CDR3 DNA sequence: TGCGCCAGCAGTGTCTGGGCTCACGAGCAGTACTTC.

The rearrangement links TRBV19 to TRBJ2-6; D gene uncertain. The CDR3 is 13 residues long. The V and J ends lost 6 bases and 3 bases respectively, with 6 bases between them. Germline CDR1 LNHDA, CDR2 SQIVND (reference sequence). CDR3 residues: CASSPRGANVLTF. In nucleotides, the CDR3 is TGTGCCAGTAGCCCCCGTGGGGCCAACGTCCTGACTTTC.

The chain is built from TRBV6-5 and TRBJ2-7; the D gene is possibly TRBD1 (5 bases). Between the trimmed V and J ends, which lost 5 bases and 7 bases, there was a span of 12 bases. The CDR3 spans 12 residues. Germline values: CDR1 MNHEY, CDR2 SVGAGI. The CDR3 DNA follows: TGTGCCAGCAGTAGAAGGGGCATAGAGCAGTACTTC. This gives the protein CASSRRGIEQYF.

The sample holds a few counts of this clone. This rearrangement joins TRBV27 to TRBJ1-5; TRBD1 matches 8 bases. V lost 2 bases to trimming and J lost 14 bases; unmatched junction nucleotides: 5. The CDR3 has 12 amino acids. Germline V gives CDR1 MNHEY, CDR2 SMNVEV (reference sequence). The CDR3 loop is CASSLAGGAEHF. The CDR3 region has the DNA TGTGCCAGCAGTTTAGCAGGGGGCGCAGAGCATTTT.

The rearrangement links TRBV28 to TRBJ1-2; D gene unclear. CDR3 length: 12 amino acids. V lost 3 bases and J lost 5, with 7 bases in between. CDR1 and CDR2 (germline): MDHEN, SYDVKM. DNA for the CDR3: TGTGCCAGCAGTTTGATCGAGTATGGCTACACCTTC. Amino acids: CASSLIEYGYTF.

J is TRBJ2-2 and V is TRBV3-1 (or the pseudogene TRBV3-2), with 7 nucleotides matching TRBD1. The CDR3 has 16 amino acids. Germline loops: CDR1 LGHDT, CDR2 YNNKEL (reference sequence). With 2 bases clipped from V and 3 bases from J, the junction kept 6 bases outside the gene matches. CDR3: CASSQPQGLYTGELFF. Written as DNA, the CDR3 is TGTGCCAGCAGCCAACCACAGGGGTTGTACACCGGGGAGCTGTTTTTT.

This clone was picked up a small number of times. V gene TRBV2 combines with J gene TRBJ2-5, with 7 bases lining up with TRBD2. CDR3 length: 14 amino acids. CDR1 SNHLY and CDR2 FYNNEI come from the germline V gene. V lost 5 bases and J lost 4; bases outside the gene matches: 7. The CDR3, as DNA: TGTGCCAGCAGTATGGGGCCGGGGGGAGAGACCCAGTACTTC. Translated, it gives CASSMGPGGETQYF.

This clone was picked up a small number of times. The J gene is TRBJ1-2, the V gene TRBV5-4; 12 bases fit TRBD1. This CDR3 has 14 amino acids. With 3 bases clipped from V and 8 bases from J, the junction kept 5 bases outside the gene matches. Germline CDR1 is SGHNT and CDR2 is YYREEE (reference sequence). This chain's CDR3 is CASSYGTGGEGYTF. Here the CDR3 DNA reads TGTGCCAGCAGCTACGGGACAGGGGGCGAGGGCTACACCTTC.

The chain joins TRBV2 to TRBJ1-5, with no clear D. Trimming took off 2 bases at V and 3 bases at J, with 8 bases between the two ends. Germline V gene sequence: CDR1 SNHLY, CDR2 FYNNEI. This CDR3 has 14 residues. As DNA, the CDR3 is TGTGCCAGCAGTGAAAGGAGAAACAATCAGCCCCAGCATTTT. It translates to CASSERRNNQPQHF. The full variable domain, with the rest looked up from reference TRBV2 and TRBJ1-5, is EPEVTQTPSHQVTQMGQEVILRCVPISNHLYFYWYRQILGQKVEFLVSFYNNEISEKSEIFDDQFSVERPDGSNFTLKIRSTKLEDSAMYFCASSERRNNQPQHFGDGTRLSIL.

The chain carries TRBV6-6 and TRBJ2-1; 8 bases are shared with TRBD1. The CDR3 is made up of 15 amino acids. V shed 2 bases, J shed 8 bases, and the junction held 8 bases outside the gene matches. Germline-derived CDR1 and CDR2 are MNHNY and SVGAGI (reference sequence). The CDR3 coding sequence is TGTGCCAGCAGTTACAGCGGACAGGGCCGGGATGAGCAGTTCTTC. Translating gives CASSYSGQGRDEQFF.

Only a few counts were recorded for this clone. The junction and the germline gene differ at one end; a read error may be behind it. The chain joins TRBV7-7 to TRBJ1-3; D is possibly TRBD1 (5 bases). The CDR3 totals 13 residues. Germline CDR1 is SSHAT and CDR2 is FNYEAQ (reference sequence). The CDR3 coding sequence is TGTGCTAGCAGCCAGGGAACGAGCGACACCATATATTTT. Translating gives CASSQGTSDTIYF.

The rearrangement uses TRBV29-1 and TRBJ1-2, with 12 positions matching TRBD1. This CDR3 contains 17 residues. J was trimmed by 5 bases and V by 6 bases; bases with no gene match: 16. The germline gives CDR1 SQVTM, CDR2 ANQGSEA. CDR3 loop: CSVDLGQGARGGYGYTF. CDR3 DNA sequence: TGCAGCGTGGATTTGGGACAGGGGGCGCGGGGAGGGTATGGCTACACCTTC.

The rearrangement links TRBV18 to TRBJ1-4; no definite D call. CDR1 is KGHSH and CDR2 is LQKENI in the germline V gene. Trimming removed 5 bases at V and 8 bases at J, with 9 bases between. This CDR3 is built from 12 residues. The CDR3 DNA is TGTGCCAGCTCAACTGGCGGGGAAAAACTGTTTTTT. It codes for CASSTGGEKLFF.

The chain is built from TRBV2 and TRBJ1-4; TRBD1 agrees at 7 bases. The CDR3 extends over 13 amino acids. Germline V gene data show CDR1 as SNHLY and CDR2 as FYNNEI. V was clipped by 6 bases and J by 6 bases; unmatched bases: 4. The DNA of the CDR3 is TGTGCCAGCAGGACGGGGACAGATGAAAAACTGTTTTTT. As protein: CASRTGTDEKLFF. Based on the CDR3 plus reference TRBV2 and TRBJ1-4, the full variable domain is EPEVTQTPSHQVTQMGQEVILRCVPISNHLYFYWYRQILGQKVEFLVSFYNNEISEKSEIFDDQFSVERPDGSNFTLKIRSTKLEDSAMYFCASRTGTDEKLFFGSGTQLSVL.

The chain is built from TRBV6-5 and TRBJ1-4; D perhaps matches TRBD1 (6 bases). The germline V gene encodes CDR1 MNHEY and CDR2 SVGAGI. Trimming removed 6 bases from V and 13 bases from J, with 15 bases in between. The CDR3 loop spans 12 amino acids. In DNA, the CDR3 is TGTGCCAGCAGGCCCTCCTTGGGGGCACTGTTTTTT. Translation: CASRPSLGALFF.

The rearrangement links TRBV30 to TRBJ2-2; 9 nucleotides agree with TRBD1. The CDR3 loop spans 15 amino acids. V was pared by 2 bases and J by 5 bases, with 6 bases of the junction left unmatched. Germline CDR1 and CDR2: GTSNPN and SVGIG (reference sequence). The CDR3 coding sequence is TGTGCCTGGAGTCGGGGGACAGGGAATACCGGGGAGCTGTTTTTT. This encodes CAWSRGTGNTGELFF.

This clone occurred once. The chain is built from TRBV7-2 and TRBJ2-5; 7 nucleotides line up with TRBD2. This CDR3 region has 15 residues. V shed 2 bases, J shed 1 base, and the junction held 4 bases outside the gene matches. Germline CDR1 reads SGHTA; CDR2 reads FQGNSA. The chain's CDR3 is CASSLSGTFQETQYF. The DNA for the CDR3 is TGTGCCAGCAGCTTAAGCGGGACCTTCCAAGAGACCCAGTACTTC.

In nucleotides, the CDR3 is TGTGCCAGCAGTATCCTAGGTCTAGCGGGGTCTATTCAGTTCTTC. It translates to CASSILGLAGSIQFF. The V gene is TRBV27, the J gene TRBJ2-1, with TRBD2 matching over 9 bases. Germline CDR1 is MNHEY and CDR2 is SMNVEV (reference sequence). J gave up 13 bases and V 5 bases, and 15 bases lay outside the gene matches. The CDR3 runs 15 residues.

The chain combines TRBV6-6 with TRBJ1-5; unclear D gene. The CDR3 has 16 residues. Germline CDR1 and CDR2: MNHNY and SVGAGI (reference sequence). Between the trimmed V and J ends, which lost 8 bases and 2 bases, there was a span of 19 bases. CDR3 nucleotide sequence: TGTGCCAGCCTCCTTCTAGGAGGATTAGGCAATCAGCCCCAGCATTTT. Protein: CASLLLGGLGNQPQHF.

The chain has TRBV10-2 and TRBJ2-2; unclear D gene. The CDR3 is 13 amino acids. V dropped 2 bases and J dropped 8 bases, with 9 bases sitting between them. Looked up from germline, CDR1 is WSHSY and CDR2 is SAAADI. This CDR3 is CASSERPRGELFF. In DNA, the CDR3 is TGCGCCAGCAGTGAGCGCCCCAGGGGGGAGCTGTTTTTT.

The table lists this clone with a few counts. The chain recombines TRBV2 with TRBJ1-3; no clear D gene. Trimming pared 7 bases from V and 3 bases from J, leaving 10 bases between. CDR1 is SNHLY, CDR2 FYNNEI, per germline. The CDR3 contains 13 residues. The CDR3 DNA sequence: TGTGCCAGCAAGTTCCGGGATGGAAACACCATATATTTT. As protein: CASKFRDGNTIYF.

This sequence joins TRBV3-1 (or the pseudogene TRBV3-2) and TRBJ2-5; 10 nucleotides match TRBD1. With 3 bases clipped from V and 5 bases from J, the junction kept 9 bases outside the gene matches. The CDR3 has 16 amino acids. Germline V lookup: CDR1 LGHDT, CDR2 YNNKEL (reference sequence). The CDR3 is CASSQRPGQGRETQYF. The CDR3 DNA reads as TGTGCCAGCAGCCAGCGACCGGGACAGGGGAGGGAGACCCAGTACTTC.

The rearrangement links TRBV11-1 to TRBJ1-5; D unresolved. V dropped 1 base and J dropped 5 bases, with 6 bases sitting between them. The V gene's germline CDR1 is SGHAT and CDR2 FQDESV (reference sequence). There are 13 residues in the CDR3. In nucleotides, the CDR3 is TGTGCCAGCAGCTTAGAACTGCATCAGCCCCAGCATTTT. Its protein product is CASSLELHQPQHF. The complete variable domain, with remaining parts taken from reference TRBV11-1 and TRBJ1-5, reads EAEVAQSPRYKITEKSQAVAFWCDPISGHATLYWYRQILGQGPELLVQFQDESVVDDSQLPKDRFSAERLKGVDSTLKIQPAELGDSAMYLCASSLELHQPQHFGDGTRLSIL.

V usage is TRBV9 and J usage is TRBJ1-5; 7 nucleotides align to TRBD1. V was clipped by 3 bases and J by 0 bases; unmatched bases: 12. CDR1 is SGDLS, CDR2 YYNGEE, per germline. The CDR3 runs to 18 residues. DNA for the CDR3: TGTGCCAGCAGCGCACAGCCCGGGACAGTCTATAGCAATCAGCCCCAGCATTTT. This translates into CASSAQPGTVYSNQPQHF.

The chain recombines TRBV25-1 with TRBJ1-2; TRBD1 might be the D (6 bases). CDR3 size: 14 residues. V was shortened by 4 bases and J by 5 bases, with 14 bases between the two germline ends. Germline V lookup: CDR1 MGHDK, CDR2 SYGVNS. The CDR3 protein is CASSGPGHFYGYTF. The CDR3 region has the DNA TGTGCCAGCAGTGGACCGGGACACTTTTATGGCTACACCTTC.